The 15 T cell receptor beta chains below were found in one sample sequenced in a study of blood T cell repertoires in COVID-19. Measured with immunoSEQ multiplex PCR; TCRdb has only the in-frame clones, and not every one. Of 330,000 or so clones listed, around 90% are singletons. The sample comprised peripheral blood. All receptors derive from a man aged 30-40 years with COVID-19, enrolled during active disease.

CDR3 coding DNA: TGTGCCAGCAGTTTGAGGGGGTTTCAACGCTACACCTTC. Its protein is CASSLRGFQRYTF. The rearrangement links TRBV12-3 or TRBV12-4 to TRBJ1-2; D perhaps matches TRBD1 (6 bases). V was shortened by 3 bases and J by 9 bases, with 14 bases between the two germline ends. The CDR3 loop spans 13 amino acids.

CDR3 amino acids: CASSDRGLPNEKLFF. CDR3 nucleotide sequence: TGCGCCAGCAGCGACCGAGGGTTGCCTAATGAAAAACTGTTTTTT. V usage is TRBV4-3 and J usage is TRBJ1-4; the D is unclear. The germline V gene has CDR1 LGHNA and CDR2 YSLEER. This CDR3 spans 15 amino acids. V lost 5 bases, J lost 3 bases, and 13 bases lay in between.

The rearrangement uses TRBV9 and TRBJ2-1; 8 bases fit TRBD1. Trimming at V came to 2 bases and at J to 0 bases, leaving 7 bases not matched to a gene. CDR3 size: 17 residues. Germline assignment: CDR1 SGDLS and CDR2 YYNGEE. Here the CDR3 reads CASSVRTGSSSYNEQFF. The CDR3 nucleotides read TGTGCCAGCAGCGTTCGGACAGGGTCAAGCTCCTACAATGAGCAGTTCTTC.

This clone was seen just once. The rearrangement links TRBV14 to TRBJ2-5; 9 positions agree with TRBD2. Germline CDR1 SGHDN, CDR2 FVKESK. V was pared by 2 bases and J by 5 bases, with 12 bases of the junction left unmatched. The CDR3 is made up of 17 amino acids. The CDR3 DNA sequence: TGTGCCAGCAGCCAACTTGCCGGGACTAGCTATAGGGAGACCCAGTACTTC. Amino acid sequence: CASSQLAGTSYRETQYF.

The chain employs TRBV9 and TRBJ2-3; 8 bases line up with TRBD2. CDR1 is SGDLS, CDR2 YYNGEE, per germline. The trim removed 4 bases at V and 3 bases at J, leaving 4 bases unmatched. This CDR3 is built from 14 residues. The CDR3 DNA reads TGTGCCAGCAGCTACCCGGGGGGGACAGATACGCAGTATTTT. Amino acid sequence: CASSYPGGTDTQYF.

The chain carries TRBV12-5 and TRBJ2-1, with a possible D match to TRBD2 (6 bases). V was trimmed by 3 bases and J by 8 bases, leaving 17 bases between them. The CDR3 has 15 residues. CDR1 is LGHNT and CDR2 is FRNRAP in the germline V gene. DNA for the CDR3: TGTGCTAGTGGTTTCGGGACTCGGCGGTTCGATGAGCAGTTCTTC. Protein: CASGFGTRRFDEQFF.

The CDR3 is CASSFRNPGGPDTQYF. CDR3 in DNA: TGTGCCAGCAGTTTTCGTAACCCCGGAGGTCCAGATACGCAGTATTTT. The chain employs TRBV6-6 and TRBJ2-3, with D possibly matching TRBD2 (5 bases). The CDR3 is made up of 16 amino acids. Trimming shortened V by 4 bases and J by 4 bases, and 18 bases separated the two germline ends. Looked up from germline, CDR1 is MNHNY and CDR2 is SVGAGI (reference sequence).

This chain connects TRBV19 to TRBJ1-1; D is ambiguous. V dropped 7 bases and J dropped 2 bases, with 8 bases sitting between them. CDR3 size: 12 residues. Germline assignment: CDR1 LNHDA and CDR2 SQIVND (reference sequence). The CDR3 loop is CASMEGNTEAFF. CDR3 in DNA: TGTGCCAGTATGGAGGGCAACACTGAAGCTTTCTTT.

This clone has a count of ten or more. The chain is built from TRBV5-4 and TRBJ1-1; the match to TRBD1 covers 7 bases. This CDR3 comprises 14 residues. Germline values: CDR1 SGHNT, CDR2 YYREEE (reference sequence). The V segment lost 4 bases and the J segment 1 base; nucleotides outside the gene matches: 4. The CDR3 DNA follows: TGTGCCAGCAGCCGGAGGGGGCCGAACACTGAAGCTTTCTTT. Its translation: CASSRRGPNTEAFF. The complete variable domain, with remaining parts taken from reference TRBV5-4 and TRBJ1-1, reads ETGVTQSPTHLIKTRGQQVTLRCSSQSGHNTVSWYQQALGQGPQFIFQYYREEENGRGNFPPRFSGLQFPNYSSELNVNALELDDSALYLCASSRRGPNTEAFFGQGTRLTVV.

This sequence joins TRBV5-6 and TRBJ2-1; D possibly corresponds to TRBD1 (6 bases). Trimming left V 7 bases short and J 8 bases short, with 19 bases between. Germline V gene sequence: CDR1 SGHDT, CDR2 YYEEEE. The CDR3 spans 14 residues. In DNA, the CDR3 is TGTGCCAGCTCCCCCGGGCACAGGGAATATGAGCAGTTCTTC. Amino acid sequence: CASSPGHREYEQFF.

The rearrangement joins TRBV6-5 to TRBJ2-1; D is possibly TRBD2 (6 bases). The length of the CDR3 is 12 residues. V was trimmed by 0 bases and J by 10 bases, leaving 7 bases between them. The germline CDR1 and CDR2 sequences are MNHEY and SVGAGI. The CDR3: CASSYSGGEQFF. Written as DNA, the CDR3 is TGTGCCAGCAGTTACTCCGGGGGAGAGCAGTTCTTC.

The CDR3 spells CASSPTGAEAFF. DNA of the CDR3: TGTGCCAGCAGCCCCACCGGGGCTGAAGCTTTCTTT. The rearrangement uses TRBV7-9 and TRBJ1-1; no reliable D call. Deletions cut 5 bases from V and 6 bases from J, with 10 bases between. CDR3 length: 12 amino acids. Germline-derived CDR1 and CDR2 are SEHNR and FQNEAQ (reference sequence). The variable domain in full, completed from reference TRBV7-9 and TRBJ1-1, reads DTGVSQNPRHKITKRGQNVTFRCDPISEHNRLYWYRQTLGQGPEFLTYFQNEAQLEKSRLLSDRFSAERPKGSFSTLEIQRTEQGDSAMYLCASSPTGAEAFFGQGTRLTVV.

For the CDR3, the DNA is TGTGCCAGCAGCTTAGCCCCAATGCCAAATTACGAGCAGTACTTC. This translates into CASSLAPMPNYEQYF. V gene TRBV5-5 combines with J gene TRBJ2-7; D unresolved. CDR1 and CDR2 (germline): SGHKS, YYEKEE (reference sequence). V dropped 2 bases and J dropped 4 bases, with 16 bases sitting between them. CDR3 length equals 15 residues.

V gene TRBV7-2 combines with J gene TRBJ1-1, with unresolved D. The CDR3 extends over 18 amino acids. Trimming removed 2 bases from V and 1 base from J, with 20 bases in between. Germline V gene data show CDR1 as SGHTA and CDR2 as FQGNSA. Here the CDR3 DNA reads TGTGCCAGCAGCTTAACGGGGTTCCGTGGTATAAGGAACACTGAAGCTTTCTTT. Its translation is CASSLTGFRGIRNTEAFF.

This clone was counted only a few times. The chain recombines TRBV10-3 with TRBJ1-2; no definite D call. Germline V gene data show CDR1 as ENHRY and CDR2 as SYGVKD. Trimming shortened V by 0 bases and J by 0 bases, and 17 bases separated the two germline ends. This CDR3 is built from 18 residues. The CDR3: CAISESVPTLAANYGYTF. The CDR3, as DNA: TGTGCCATCAGTGAGTCAGTACCCACTTTAGCGGCTAACTATGGCTACACCTTC.